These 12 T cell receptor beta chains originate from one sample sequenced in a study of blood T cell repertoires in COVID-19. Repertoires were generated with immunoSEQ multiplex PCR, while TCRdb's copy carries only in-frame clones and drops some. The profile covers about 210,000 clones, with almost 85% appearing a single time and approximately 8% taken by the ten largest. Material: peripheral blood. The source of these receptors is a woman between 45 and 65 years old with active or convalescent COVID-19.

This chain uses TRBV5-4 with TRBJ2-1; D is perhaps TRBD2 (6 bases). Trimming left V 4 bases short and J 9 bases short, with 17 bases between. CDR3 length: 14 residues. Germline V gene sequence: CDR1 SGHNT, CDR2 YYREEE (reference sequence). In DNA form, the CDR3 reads TGTGCCAGCAGCCCGACTAGGACGTTAGGTGAGCAGTTCTTC. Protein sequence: CASSPTRTLGEQFF.

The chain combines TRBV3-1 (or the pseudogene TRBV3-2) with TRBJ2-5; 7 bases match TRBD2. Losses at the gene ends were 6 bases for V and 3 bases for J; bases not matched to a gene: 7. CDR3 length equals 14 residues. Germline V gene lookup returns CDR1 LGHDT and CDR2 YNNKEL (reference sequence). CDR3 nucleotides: TGTGCCAGCAGGTACGGAGCGGGGAAAGAGACCCAGTACTTC. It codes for CASRYGAGKETQYF.

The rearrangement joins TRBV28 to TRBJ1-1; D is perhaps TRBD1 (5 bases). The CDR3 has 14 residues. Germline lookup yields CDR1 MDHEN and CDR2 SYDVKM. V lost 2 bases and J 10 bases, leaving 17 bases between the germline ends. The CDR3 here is CASSLRSDIASAFF. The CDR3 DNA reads TGTGCCAGCAGTTTAAGATCGGACATTGCTTCAGCTTTCTTT.

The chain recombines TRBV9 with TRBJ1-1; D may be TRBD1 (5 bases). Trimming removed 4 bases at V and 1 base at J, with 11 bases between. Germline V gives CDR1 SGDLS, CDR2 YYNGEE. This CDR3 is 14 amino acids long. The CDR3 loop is CASSPSGANTEAFF. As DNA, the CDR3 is TGTGCCAGCAGCCCTAGTGGGGCGAACACTGAAGCTTTCTTT.

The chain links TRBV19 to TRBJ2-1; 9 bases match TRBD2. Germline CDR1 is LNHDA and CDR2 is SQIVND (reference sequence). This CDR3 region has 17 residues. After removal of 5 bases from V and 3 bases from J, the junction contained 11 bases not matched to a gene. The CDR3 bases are TGTGCCAGTAGTGGCTCGGAGTGGCGGGAGGGCTACAATGAGCAGTTCTTC. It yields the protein CASSGSEWREGYNEQFF.

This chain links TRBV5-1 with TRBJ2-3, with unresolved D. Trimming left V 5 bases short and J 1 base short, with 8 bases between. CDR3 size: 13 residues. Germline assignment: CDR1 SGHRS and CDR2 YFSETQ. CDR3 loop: CASSYTGTDTQYF. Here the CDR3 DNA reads TGCGCCAGCAGTTATACAGGCACAGATACGCAGTATTTT.

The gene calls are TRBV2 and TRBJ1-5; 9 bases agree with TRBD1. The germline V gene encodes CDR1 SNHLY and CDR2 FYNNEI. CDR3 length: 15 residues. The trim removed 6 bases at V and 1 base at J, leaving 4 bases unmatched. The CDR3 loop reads CASRGTGQSNQPQHF. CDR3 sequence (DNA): TGTGCCAGCAGAGGGACAGGGCAAAGCAATCAGCCCCAGCATTTT.

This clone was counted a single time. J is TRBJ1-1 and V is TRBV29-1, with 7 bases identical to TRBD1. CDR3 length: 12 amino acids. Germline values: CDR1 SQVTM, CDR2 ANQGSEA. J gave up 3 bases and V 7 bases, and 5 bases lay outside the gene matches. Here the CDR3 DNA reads TGCAGCGCCCAGGGGGGAGACACTGAAGCTTTCTTT. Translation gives CSAQGGDTEAFF.

CDR3 coding DNA: TGTGCCAGCAGCGCGGACAGGGGGCAGGATGGCTACACCTTC. It encodes CASSADRGQDGYTF. The rearrangement uses TRBV7-2 and TRBJ1-2; 11 bases line up with TRBD1. V trimming: 5 bases; J trimming: 6 bases; junction bases outside the gene matches: 5. Germline CDR1 is SGHTA and CDR2 is FQGNSA. The CDR3 runs to 14 residues.

The CDR3, as DNA: TGCGCCAGCAGCCCCCAGACTAGCGGAGGGTACAATGAGCAGTTCTTC. Its translation is CASSPQTSGGYNEQFF. The J gene is TRBJ2-1, the V gene TRBV5-1, with 9 bases that match TRBD2. This CDR3 spans 16 amino acids. V lost 4 bases and J lost 4; bases outside the gene matches: 9. Germline-derived CDR1 and CDR2 are SGHRS and YFSETQ.

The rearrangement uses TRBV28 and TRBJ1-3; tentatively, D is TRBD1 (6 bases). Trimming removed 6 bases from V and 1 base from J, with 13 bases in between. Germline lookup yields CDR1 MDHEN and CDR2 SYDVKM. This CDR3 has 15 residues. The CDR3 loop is CASSLPTGSGNTIYF. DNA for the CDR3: TGTGCCAGCAGCCTCCCGACAGGTTCTGGAAACACCATATATTTT.

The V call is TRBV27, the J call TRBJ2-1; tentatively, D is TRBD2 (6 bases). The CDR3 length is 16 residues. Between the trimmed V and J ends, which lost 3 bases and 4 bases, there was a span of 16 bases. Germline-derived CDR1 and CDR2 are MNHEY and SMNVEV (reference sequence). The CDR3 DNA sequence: TGTGCCAGCAGTTTTTACGCGGGGCCATTATACAATGAGCAGTTCTTC. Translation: CASSFYAGPLYNEQFF.